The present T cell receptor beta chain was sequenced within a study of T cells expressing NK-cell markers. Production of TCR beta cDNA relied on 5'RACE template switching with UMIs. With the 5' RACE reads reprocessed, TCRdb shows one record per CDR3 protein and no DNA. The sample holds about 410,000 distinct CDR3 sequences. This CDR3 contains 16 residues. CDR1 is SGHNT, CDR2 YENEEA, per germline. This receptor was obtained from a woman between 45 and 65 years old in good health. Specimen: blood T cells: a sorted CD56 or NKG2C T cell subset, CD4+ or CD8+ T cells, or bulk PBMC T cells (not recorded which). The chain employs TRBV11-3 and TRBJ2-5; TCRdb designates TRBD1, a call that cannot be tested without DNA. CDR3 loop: CASRRGAGTHQETQYF.